The clone carrying this TCR beta chain was recorded a few times. Its cognate antigen is unknown. This record comes from a study of blood T cells in healthy people across ages. Overall study results and limits: Not knowing donor CMV status may have confounded expanded clonotype changes. It was the long-lived donors that had more naive CD4+ cells and higher diversity than aged donors.

At least 6 micrograms of total RNA were extracted per sample. Combining a sample-barcoded 5' primer with a J-beta primer mix, a second PCR ran for about 6 to 11 cycles. TCRdb passed the 5' RACE reads through MiXCR, listing each CDR3 protein once. The sample lists about 1,400,000 distinct CDR3 sequences; 59% were seen once. The germline V gene encodes CDR1 MGHRA and CDR2 YSYEKL. The CDR3 has 15 amino acids. Trimming took 3 bases from V and 7 from J, leaving 16 bases between them. The chain carries TRBV4-1 and TRBJ2-1; D is undetermined. The sequenced material came from blood. This receptor was obtained from a man aged 18 to 30 in good health. The CDR3 sequence: CASSQAELDGNEQFF. DNA for the CDR3: TGCGCCAGCAGCCAGGCTGAACTGGATGGGAATGAGCAGTTCTTC.